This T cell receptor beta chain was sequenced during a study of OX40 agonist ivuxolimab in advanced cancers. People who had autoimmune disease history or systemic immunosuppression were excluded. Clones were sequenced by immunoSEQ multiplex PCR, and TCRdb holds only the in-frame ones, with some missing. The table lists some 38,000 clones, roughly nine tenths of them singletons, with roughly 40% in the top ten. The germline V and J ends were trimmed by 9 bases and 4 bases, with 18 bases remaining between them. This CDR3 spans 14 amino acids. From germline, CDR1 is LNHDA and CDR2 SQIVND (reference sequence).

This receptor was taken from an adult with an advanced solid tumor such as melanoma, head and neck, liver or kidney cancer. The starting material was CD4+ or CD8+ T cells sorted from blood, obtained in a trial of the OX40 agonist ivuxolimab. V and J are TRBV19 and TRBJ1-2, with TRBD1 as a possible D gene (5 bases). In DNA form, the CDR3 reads TGTGCCAGCCGAAACCGGGACCATCCCTATGGCTACACCTTC. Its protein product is CASRNRDHPYGYTF.